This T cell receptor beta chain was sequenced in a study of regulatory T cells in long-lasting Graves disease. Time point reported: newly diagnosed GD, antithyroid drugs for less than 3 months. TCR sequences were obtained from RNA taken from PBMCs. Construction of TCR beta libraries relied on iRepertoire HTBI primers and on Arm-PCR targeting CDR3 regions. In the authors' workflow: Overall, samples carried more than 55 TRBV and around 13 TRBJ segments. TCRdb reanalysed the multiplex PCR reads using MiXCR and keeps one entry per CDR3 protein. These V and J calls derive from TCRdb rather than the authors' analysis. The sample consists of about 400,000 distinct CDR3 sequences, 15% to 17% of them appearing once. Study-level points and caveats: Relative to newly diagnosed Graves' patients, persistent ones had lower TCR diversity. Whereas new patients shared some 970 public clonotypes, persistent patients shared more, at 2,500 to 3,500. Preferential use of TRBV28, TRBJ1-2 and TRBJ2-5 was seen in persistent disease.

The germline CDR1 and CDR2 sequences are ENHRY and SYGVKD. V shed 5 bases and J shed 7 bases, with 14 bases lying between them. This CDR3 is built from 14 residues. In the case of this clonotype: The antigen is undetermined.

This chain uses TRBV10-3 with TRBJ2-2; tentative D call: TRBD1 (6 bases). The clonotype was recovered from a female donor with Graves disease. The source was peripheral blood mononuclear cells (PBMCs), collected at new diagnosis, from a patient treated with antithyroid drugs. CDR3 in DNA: TGTGCCATCAGTCGGGCCAGGGGAATCGGGGAGCTGTTTTTT. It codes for CAISRARGIGELFF.